A selection of T cell receptor beta chains follows, all from one sample in a study of blood T cells in healthy people across ages. MiXCR, applied by TCRdb to the 5' RACE reads, yields one record per CDR3 protein. The data show roughly 930,000 distinct CDR3 sequences, under 50% seen once. Sequencing was carried out using blood. Receptor source: a man aged 25 to 40 in good health. The CDR3 runs from the conserved cysteine through the conserved F or W. D genes are given only for firm matches. Clone size is stated in some rows and not others, as once, few, many or a class when expanded.

CDR3nt	CDR3aa	abundance	v_gene	j_gene	d_gene
TGCGCCAGCAGCGGGGATAGCGGGGGGGCGTTCAATGAGCAGTTCTTC	CASSGDSGGAFNEQFF	.	TRBV5-1	TRBJ2-1	TRBD2
TGTGCCAGCAGCTTAGAGGGGAGCTCCTACAATGAGCAGTACTTC	CASSLEGSSYNEQYF	.	TRBV7-2	TRBJ2-7	.
TGTGCCAGCAGTGATAGGGGTTCGGAGACCCAGTACTTC	CASSDRGSETQYF	.	TRBV6-1	TRBJ2-5	.
TGTGCCAGCAGTCCGGGACAGGCCCTGACGGTCGAAAAACTGTTTTTT	CASSPGQALTVEKLFF	once	TRBV6-5	TRBJ1-4	TRBD1
TGTGCCAGCAGTACTACTAGCGGCCGAGATACGCAGTATTTT	CASSTTSGRDTQYF	.	TRBV12-3/TRBV12-4	TRBJ2-3	TRBD2
TGTGCCAGCAGTGGTAGAGGGGGGGTTGATACGCAGTATTTT	CASSGRGGVDTQYF	.	TRBV12-3/TRBV12-4	TRBJ2-3	.
TGTGCCAGCAGTGATAATGGCGGGAGAAGCACAGATACGCAGTATTTT	CASSDNGGRSTDTQYF	.	TRBV6-1	TRBJ2-3	TRBD2
TGCGCCAGCAGCTCCCGATCCGAGGATTTAGGGAACGAGCAGTACTTC	CASSSRSEDLGNEQYF	.	TRBV4-1	TRBJ2-7	.
TGCAGTTCTCATAGGGGTTTGGGTTCACCCCTCCACTTT	CSSHRGLGSPLHF	.	TRBV20-1	TRBJ1-6	.
TGTGCCAGCAGGCGGAGATTCACAGATACGCAGTATTTT	CASRRRFTDTQYF	.	TRBV2	TRBJ2-3	.
TGTGCCAGCAGTGGACAGGGTGGATCGAAAAAACTGTTTTTT	CASSGQGGSKKLFF	.	TRBV6-2/TRBV6-3	TRBJ1-4	TRBD1
TGTGCCAGCGGGAATAGCGGGGACCAAGAGACCCAGTACTTC	CASGNSGDQETQYF	few	TRBV12-3/TRBV12-4	TRBJ2-5	TRBD2
TGCGCCAGCAGCCAAGCTGCAACCGGGGAGCTGTTTTTT	CASSQAATGELFF	.	TRBV4-3	TRBJ2-2	.
TGCAGCGTTGACCGTAGGACCGATACGCAGTATTTT	CSVDRRTDTQYF	.	TRBV29-1	TRBJ2-3	.
TGCAGCGTTGATGACAGCCAAGAGACCCAGTACTTC	CSVDDSQETQYF	.	TRBV29-1	TRBJ2-5	.
TGTGCCAGCAGCTCATTCCGGGACGGGAATGAGCAGTTCTTC	CASSSFRDGNEQFF	.	TRBV12-3/TRBV12-4	TRBJ2-1	.
TGTGCCAGCAGTTTAAGGGGGGGGCACCACGAGCAGTACTTC	CASSLRGGHHEQYF	few	TRBV12-3/TRBV12-4	TRBJ2-7	.
TGTGCCAGCAGTTTTTCGGGACATCCCCCCCTGGCCGAGCAGTACTTC	CASSFSGHPPLAEQYF	.	TRBV27	TRBJ2-7	.
TGTGCCAGCCTAAACGGGGAGACCCAGTACTTC	CASLNGETQYF	.	TRBV7-9	TRBJ2-5	.
TGTGCCAGCAGTTACTCCGGGCAGGGGTTGGACTATGGCTACACCTTC	CASSYSGQGLDYGYTF	.	TRBV27	TRBJ1-2	.
TGTGCCAGCAACGATGGGGTCAGCACAGATACGCAGTATTTT	CASNDGVSTDTQYF	.	TRBV4-2	TRBJ2-3	.
TGCGCCAGCAGCGGGGAAAAGGGGGAGCGAGCTTTCTTT	CASSGEKGERAFF	.	TRBV5-1	TRBJ1-1	.
TGCGCCAGCAGCTCGAAAACTAGCGGGGTTGTCAAAAACATTCAGTACTTC	CASSSKTSGVVKNIQYF	once	TRBV5-1	TRBJ2-4	TRBD2
TGTGCCACCAGTGTTTCTAACTATGGCTACACCTTC	CATSVSNYGYTF	many	TRBV24-1	TRBJ1-2	.
TGTGCCAGCAAGAGGGGCAATCACCCCCAGCATTTT	CASKRGNHPQHF	.	TRBV2	TRBJ1-5	.
TGTGCCACCGCCCCAGGGGGCCGAAATTCACCCCTCCACTTT	CATAPGGRNSPLHF	.	TRBV27	TRBJ1-6	TRBD1
TGTGCCAGCAGCCAAGTAGGGACTAGCGGGGGCTATAAGAAGTACTTC	CASSQVGTSGGYKKYF	few	TRBV3-1	TRBJ2-7	TRBD2